Listed below are T cell receptor beta chains from one sample, sequenced in a study of blood T cell repertoires in COVID-19. TCRdb keeps only in-frame clones here, not all; method: immunoSEQ multiplex PCR. Of hundreds of thousands of clones listed, about 87% are singletons. Sequencing was done on a sample of PBMCs or T cells enriched from blood (not recorded which). Source of these receptors: a woman aged 50 to 65 who had recovered from COVID-19. Both conserved end residues are part of each CDR3. The D gene is left open where the match is weak. A row's size may be missing; if present it is once, few, many or a size class.

NA	TRBV27	NA	TRBJ2-7	14	TGTGCCAGCAGTTACTATGGGAGAACCTACGAGCAGTACTTC	CASSYYGRTYEQYF
NA	TRBV2	NA	TRBJ2-7	12	TGTGCCAGCAGGGAGACCACCTACGAGCAGTACTTC	CASRETTYEQYF
NA	TRBV24-1	NA	TRBJ2-5	12	TGTGCCACCAGTGACTCAATGGGAGTACCGTACTTC	CATSDSMGVPYF
NA	TRBV19	few	TRBJ1-5	17	TGTGCCAGTAGTACTAACCTGGGGGGTCATAGCAATCAGCCCCAGCATTTT	CASSTNLGGHSNQPQHF
TRBD1	TRBV5-1	NA	TRBJ1-1	17	TGCGCCAGCAGCTTGGTGTTGCAGGGGGCTCGGGACACTGAAGCTTTCTTT	CASSLVLQGARDTEAFF
NA	TRBV19	NA	TRBJ1-4	16	TGTGCCAGTAGTATCCTGAGCGCCGCAACTAATGAAAAACTGTTTTTT	CASSILSAATNEKLFF
TRBD1	TRBV27	NA	TRBJ2-7	19	TGTGCCAGCAGTTTATCCATTGGGGGCCGTCCCGGGACAGGGAACGAGCAGTACTTC	CASSLSIGGRPGTGNEQYF
TRBD2	TRBV7-2	NA	TRBJ2-2	16	TGTGCCAGCAGCTCTCGGGGAGGGACCAACACCGGGGAGCTGTTTTTT	CASSSRGGTNTGELFF
NA	TRBV24-1	once	TRBJ1-1	17	TGTGCCACCAGTGACCGAACTTATAGGACAGCGAACACTGAAGCTTTCTTT	CATSDRTYRTANTEAFF
NA	TRBV18	NA	TRBJ2-1	16	TGTGCCAGCTCACCAAGCGGAAACGTCGCATACAATGAGCAGTTCTTC	CASSPSGNVAYNEQFF
NA	TRBV9	NA	TRBJ1-1	13	TGTGCCAGCAGCAAACAGGGACACACTGAAGCTTTCTTT	CASSKQGHTEAFF
NA	TRBV28	NA	TRBJ2-5	12	TGTGCCAGTACAGGGGAGGCAGAGACCCAGTACTTC	CASTGEAETQYF
TRBD2	TRBV27	NA	TRBJ2-1	15	TGTGCCACCGCTAGCGGGAGTGGGTCCTACAATGAGCAGTTCTTC	CATASGSGSYNEQFF
NA	TRBV28	NA	TRBJ2-6	15	TGTGCCAGCAGTTCTACAGGGTTAGGGGCCAACGTCCTGACTTTC	CASSSTGLGANVLTF
TRBD1	TRBV30	NA	TRBJ1-2	13	TGTGCCTGGAGTGCTCAGGGGGCTGGTGGCTACACCTTC	CAWSAQGAGGYTF
TRBD1	TRBV2	NA	TRBJ2-1	15	TGTGCCAGCACCGAGCCGGGACAGGGGTACAATGAGCAGTTCTTC	CASTEPGQGYNEQFF
NA	TRBV5-4	NA	TRBJ2-7	16	TGTGCCAGCAGCACCCCACTTGCGACTGGTTCCTACGAGCAGTACTTC	CASSTPLATGSYEQYF
NA	TRBV5-1	NA	TRBJ2-7	12	TGCGCCAGCAGCTTGCCTAGCGACGAGCAGTACTTC	CASSLPSDEQYF
NA	TRBV19	NA	TRBJ1-5	17	TGTGCCAGTAGACGTATCGGCGGGGTGTTCGCGGAACAGCCCCAGCATTTT	CASRRIGGVFAEQPQHF
TRBD1	TRBV7-2	NA	TRBJ1-5	15	TGTGCCAGCAGATCCGACAGGGCGGGCAATCAGCCCCAGCATTTT	CASRSDRAGNQPQHF
NA	TRBV27	NA	TRBJ2-1	15	TGTGCCAGCAGTTTAGGCGGGATCACCTACAATGAGCAGTTCTTC	CASSLGGITYNEQFF
TRBD2	TRBV10-3	NA	TRBJ2-1	18	TGTGCCATCAGTGGGACTAGCGGGAGGGCCGGGGGAGTAGAGGAGCAGTTCTTC	CAISGTSGRAGGVEEQFF
TRBD2	TRBV19	NA	TRBJ2-7	15	TGTGCCAGTAGCCCTCCCGGCGGGAGGTACCACGAGCAGTACTTC	CASSPPGGRYHEQYF
NA	TRBV28	NA	TRBJ2-2	13	TGTGCCACTAGGGGGCGGGGCACCGGGGAGCTGTTTTTT	CATRGRGTGELFF
TRBD1	TRBV6-5	NA	TRBJ1-2	13	TGTGCCAGCAGTCAGGGACAGGACTATGGCTACACCTTC	CASSQGQDYGYTF
NA	TRBV5-1	NA	TRBJ2-7	14	TGCGCCAGCAGCTTTTCGCTCGGGACCTACGAGCAGTACTTC	CASSFSLGTYEQYF
TRBD1	TRBV6-2/TRBV6-3	NA	TRBJ1-4	14	TGTGCCAGCAGTTCCCCACAGGGGTGGGAAAAACTGTTTTTT	CASSSPQGWEKLFF
TRBD1	TRBV29-1	NA	TRBJ1-2	12	TGCAGCTCAGGGGACAGGCCCTCCGGCTACACCTTC	CSSGDRPSGYTF
TRBD2	TRBV11-3	NA	TRBJ2-5	15	TGTGCCAGCAGCTTGGGGGGGGAAGCCCGGGAGACCCAGTACTTC	CASSLGGEARETQYF
NA	TRBV27	NA	TRBJ1-1	13	TGTGCCAGCAGTATCAACAGGAACACTGAAGCTTTCTTT	CASSINRNTEAFF
TRBD2	TRBV10-3	few	TRBJ2-1	15	TGTGCCATCAGTGACACTAGCGGGTCCTACAATGAGCAGTTCTTC	CAISDTSGSYNEQFF
NA	TRBV19	NA	TRBJ1-2	12	TGTGCCAGTAGTCCTAGCAAATATGGCTACACCTTC	CASSPSKYGYTF
NA	TRBV5-6	NA	TRBJ2-1	14	TGTGCCAGCAGCAACACAGGGTCTTACAATGAGCAGTTCTTC	CASSNTGSYNEQFF
NA	TRBV10-2	NA	TRBJ1-1	12	TGCGCCAGCATGGAGGGAAACACTGAAGCTTTCTTT	CASMEGNTEAFF
NA	TRBV5-4	NA	TRBJ2-6	14	TGTGCCAGCAGCGGCTCCACGGGGGCCAACGTCCTGACTTTC	CASSGSTGANVLTF
TRBD2	TRBV9	NA	TRBJ2-5	19	TGTGCCAGCAGCGTAGGAGGCACAGGGACTAGCGGCCTCCAAGAGACCCAGTACTTC	CASSVGGTGTSGLQETQYF
NA	TRBV30	NA	TRBJ2-1	15	TGTGCCTGGAGTGACGGAGCCAGTAACAACAATGAGCAGTTCTTC	CAWSDGASNNNEQFF
NA	TRBV28	once	TRBJ1-2	13	TGTGCCAGCGGACACACCACTGGCGATGGCTACACCTTC	CASGHTTGDGYTF
TRBD2	TRBV28	NA	TRBJ2-7	18	TGTGCCAGCAGTTCCCCCTGGGGACTAGCGGGAGAGACCTACGAGCAGTACTTC	CASSSPWGLAGETYEQYF